These 27 T cell receptor beta chains were sequenced from one sample in a study of human thymus T cells. Thymic tissue was derived from resections collected during corrective heart surgery. TCRdb's table, derived via immunoSEQ multiplex PCR, lists solely in-frame clones and lacks some. The sample lists under 150,000 clones; around 96% were seen once. Sequencing used thymus tissue. Receptors were obtained from a boy in the first two years of life with a congenital heart defect but otherwise immunologically healthy.

The V gene is TRBV30, the J gene TRBJ1-2; a weak D match, TRBD1 (5 bases). CDR3 length: 14 amino acids. V dropped 5 bases and J dropped 2 bases, with 15 bases sitting between them. Germline V gives CDR1 GTSNPN, CDR2 SVGIG (reference sequence). The CDR3 spells CAWLELGGNYGYTF. The CDR3 DNA reads TGTGCCTGGCTGGAGTTGGGGGGGAACTATGGCTACACCTTC.

This clone was detected only a few times. The chain couples TRBV5-6 to TRBJ1-6; D gene uncertain. With 0 bases removed from V and 4 bases from J, the gap between germline ends came to 2 bases. Germline assignment: CDR1 SGHDT and CDR2 YYEEEE. CDR3 size: 13 residues. The CDR3 DNA is TGTGCCAGCAGCTTGGTTTATAATTCACCCCTCCACTTT. Translation: CASSLVYNSPLHF. Filled out from reference TRBV5-6 and TRBJ1-6, the complete variable domain reads DAGVTQSPTHLIKTRGQQVTLRCSPKSGHDTVSWYQQALGQGPQFIFQYYEEEERQRGNFPDRFSGHQFPNYSSELNVNALLLGDSALYLCASSLVYNSPLHFGNGTRLTVT.

The V gene is TRBV6-1, the J gene TRBJ1-2; no firm D call. Germline V gives CDR1 MNHNS, CDR2 SASEGT. Trimming pared 2 bases from V and 5 bases from J, leaving 12 bases between. CDR3 length: 14 residues. The CDR3 spells CASSEFRRGYGYTF. The CDR3 DNA is TGTGCCAGCAGTGAATTCAGGCGAGGGTATGGCTACACCTTC.

The chain uses TRBV5-1 and TRBJ1-2; D remains ambiguous. CDR1 SGHRS and CDR2 YFSETQ come from the germline V gene. V was shortened by 1 base and J by 11 bases, with 15 bases between the two germline ends. This CDR3 has 13 residues. CDR3 residues: CASSLFNRSSYTF. DNA of the CDR3: TGCGCCAGCAGCTTGTTCAACAGATCCTCTTACACCTTC. The full variable domain, rest sourced from reference TRBV5-1 and TRBJ1-2, is KAGVTQTPRYLIKTRGQQVTLSCSPISGHRSVSWYQQTPGQGLQFLFEYFSETQRNKGNFPGRFSGRQFSNSRSEMNVSTLELGDSALYLCASSLFNRSSYTFGSGTRLTVV.

This chain joins TRBV10-3 and TRBJ2-7, with D possibly TRBD1 on 6 matching bases. Trimming took 0 bases from V and 0 from J, leaving 12 bases between them. There are 16 residues in the CDR3. CDR1 is ENHRY, CDR2 SYGVKD, per germline. The DNA for the CDR3 is TGTGCCATCAGTGAGTCCCGGGACAATCTCTCCTACGAGCAGTACTTC. As protein: CAISESRDNLSYEQYF.

This chain uses TRBV14 with TRBJ2-5; 7 bases match TRBD2. Germline loops: CDR1 SGHDN, CDR2 FVKESK. V was pared by 0 bases and J by 0 bases, with 7 bases of the junction left unmatched. The CDR3 covers 17 residues. CDR3: CASSQDERGGDQETQYF. The CDR3 coding sequence is TGTGCCAGCAGCCAAGATGAGCGGGGAGGAGACCAAGAGACCCAGTACTTC.

V and J are TRBV2 and TRBJ1-1; tentative D call: TRBD1 (5 bases). CDR1 and CDR2 (germline): SNHLY, FYNNEI. This CDR3 has 18 amino acids. V was clipped by 2 bases and J by 0 bases, with 19 bases between them. The CDR3 loop is CASSENGGLVDMNTEAFF. Written as DNA, the CDR3 is TGTGCCAGCAGTGAAAACGGCGGGCTGGTGGACATGAACACTGAAGCTTTCTTT.

This clone is a singleton in its sample. This chain links TRBV5-1 with TRBJ1-1; D perhaps matches TRBD1 (5 bases). The CDR3 consists of 15 residues. Between the trimmed V and J ends, which lost 2 bases and 1 base, there was a span of 12 bases. CDR1 and CDR2 from the germline V gene are SGHRS and YFSETQ. The CDR3 DNA sequence: TGCGCCAGCAGCTTACAGCAGGGAGGGAACACTGAAGCTTTCTTT. This translates into CASSLQQGGNTEAFF.

V is TRBV4-3 and J is TRBJ2-7, with D possibly TRBD2 on 6 matching bases. CDR1 is LGHNA, CDR2 YSLEER, per germline. Trimming removed 0 bases from V and 2 bases from J, with 14 bases in between. This CDR3 has 16 residues. The CDR3 sequence is CASSQDAGREAYEQYF. The CDR3 DNA reads as TGCGCCAGCAGCCAAGATGCGGGCAGGGAGGCCTACGAGCAGTACTTC.

The rearrangement uses TRBV6-5 and TRBJ1-2; 8 bases agree with TRBD1. CDR3 length: 15 amino acids. Germline values: CDR1 MNHEY, CDR2 SVGAGI. V dropped 0 bases and J dropped 3; count of bases not matched to a gene: 3. The CDR3 DNA reads as TGTGCCAGCAGTTACTCGAACAGGGGGGACTATGGCTACACCTTC. Translated, it gives CASSYSNRGDYGYTF.

The V gene is TRBV27, the J gene TRBJ1-2; D remains ambiguous. Germline values: CDR1 MNHEY, CDR2 SMNVEV (reference sequence). Trimming pared 8 bases from V and 8 bases from J, leaving 15 bases between. The CDR3 length is 12 residues. CDR3: CASQSPVDGYTF. The CDR3, as DNA: TGTGCCAGCCAATCGCCCGTAGACGGCTACACCTTC.

CDR3 sequence reads: CATSRKGHRGELFF. Here the CDR3 DNA reads TGTGCCACCAGCAGAAAGGGACACAGAGGGGAGCTGTTTTTT. V usage is TRBV15 and J usage is TRBJ2-2; the D gene is possibly TRBD1 (6 bases). Germline V CDR1 and CDR2: LNHNV, YYDKDF (reference sequence). V was clipped by 2 bases and J by 8 bases, with 12 bases between them. This CDR3 is built from 14 residues.

In its sample, this clone was seen once. This chain joins TRBV7-2 and TRBJ2-7, with 9 positions matching TRBD1. The germline gives CDR1 SGHTA, CDR2 FQGNSA. Trimming removed 1 base from V and 2 bases from J; junction bases left unmatched: 6. The CDR3 extends over 16 amino acids. For the CDR3, the DNA is TGTGCCAGCAGCTTAGACCCTGGGACAGGGCCCTACGAGCAGTACTTC. This codes for CASSLDPGTGPYEQYF.

The genes are TRBV4-3 and TRBJ2-7, with TRBD2 identical over 7 bases. Trimming cost V 0 bases and J 3 bases; bases outside gene matches: 8. Germline-derived CDR1 and CDR2 are LGHNA and YSLEER. The CDR3 extends over 16 amino acids. The CDR3, as DNA: TGCGCCAGCAGCCAAGAGAGGGCTAGCGGATACTACGAGCAGTACTTC. It encodes CASSQERASGYYEQYF.

The chain is built from TRBV7-3 and TRBJ2-3, with 8 bases that match TRBD1. The CDR3 loop spans 14 amino acids. CDR1 and CDR2 (germline): SGHTA, FQGTGA. V shed 6 bases and J 3 bases; nucleotides not matched to a gene: 5. CDR3 amino acids: CASSRQGITDTQYF. CDR3 nucleotides: TGTGCCAGCAGTCGACAGGGGATAACAGATACGCAGTATTTT. The full variable domain, with the rest looked up from reference TRBV7-3 and TRBJ2-3, is GAGVSQTPSNKVTEKGKYVELRCDPISGHTALYWYRQSLGQGPEFLIYFQGTGAADDSGLPNDRFFAVRPEGSVSTLKIQRTERGDSAVYLCASSRQGITDTQYFGPGTRLTVL.

In its sample, this clone was seen a few times. The chain uses TRBV6-5 and TRBJ1-2, with TRBD1 matching over 7 bases. This CDR3 has 14 residues. In germline, CDR1 is MNHEY, CDR2 SVGAGI. J gave up 2 bases and V 6 bases, and 6 bases lay outside the gene matches. CDR3 loop: CASSQTDRNYGYTF. CDR3 nucleotides: TGTGCCAGCAGCCAGACGGACAGGAACTATGGCTACACCTTC.

The chain recombines TRBV7-2 with TRBJ2-5, with D uncertain. This CDR3 has 14 amino acids. Per germline, CDR1 SGHTA and CDR2 FQGNSA. Trimming removed 1 base at V and 0 bases at J, with 6 bases between. CDR3 in amino acids: CASSLGPYQETQYF. The CDR3 coding sequence is TGTGCCAGCAGCTTAGGTCCATACCAAGAGACCCAGTACTTC.

The chain combines TRBV4-2 with TRBJ2-3; 10 positions agree with TRBD2. The V and J ends lost 4 bases and 5 bases, in that order; junction bases with no gene match: 6. The CDR3 has 15 residues. The germline gives CDR1 LGHNA, CDR2 YNFKEQ. The CDR3 loop reads CASSRGSGGEDTQYF. DNA for the CDR3: TGTGCCAGCAGCCGGGGAAGCGGGGGGGAAGATACGCAGTATTTT.

The chain employs TRBV10-1 and TRBJ1-1; D may be TRBD1 (6 bases). V was cut by 7 bases and J by 1 base, with 16 bases left in between. The V gene's germline CDR1 is WNHNN and CDR2 SYGVQD (reference sequence). The CDR3 has 15 residues. CDR3: CASKGGQSKNTEAFF. The CDR3 DNA is TGCGCCAGCAAGGGGGGGCAAAGTAAGAACACTGAAGCTTTCTTT.

The rearrangement joins TRBV27 to TRBJ2-7; possibly TRBD1 for D (6 bases). Trimming took 3 bases from V and 12 from J, leaving 27 bases between them. Germline assignment: CDR1 MNHEY and CDR2 SMNVEV (reference sequence). The CDR3 has 16 amino acids. CDR3 coding DNA: TGTGCCAGCAGTTTGCTACAGGGTGGGCAACGGGGTCATCGGTACTTC. This encodes CASSLLQGGQRGHRYF.

The CDR3 loop reads CASSTLRDSNQPQHF. The CDR3 nucleotides are TGTGCCAGTAGTACACTCCGGGACTCCAATCAGCCCCAGCATTTT. This chain joins TRBV19 and TRBJ1-5; D is possibly TRBD1 (5 bases). The germline gives CDR1 LNHDA, CDR2 SQIVND (reference sequence). Trimming left V 4 bases short and J 3 bases short, with 13 bases between. CDR3 length equals 15 residues.

The chain employs TRBV5-1 and TRBJ1-6, with 8 bases aligning to TRBD1. The CDR3 contains 13 residues. With 3 bases clipped from V and 8 bases from J, the junction kept 1 base outside the gene matches. CDR1 and CDR2 (germline): SGHRS, YFSETQ. The CDR3 region is CASSSGGDSPLHF. The CDR3 bases are TGCGCCAGCAGCTCAGGGGGCGATTCACCCCTCCACTTT.

CDR3 sequence: CASSLGQGNEKLFF. The CDR3 bases are TGCGCCAGCAGCCTGGGACAGGGGAATGAAAAACTGTTTTTT. The chain uses TRBV4-3 and TRBJ1-4; TRBD1 agrees at 10 bases. V shed 4 bases, J shed 5 bases, and the junction held 1 base outside the gene matches. This CDR3 spans 14 amino acids. In germline, CDR1 is LGHNA, CDR2 YSLEER.

J is TRBJ2-7 and V is TRBV4-1; 8 bases match TRBD1. Looked up from germline, CDR1 is MGHRA and CDR2 is YSYEKL. The CDR3 is 16 residues long. Trimming removed 1 base from V and 1 base from J; junction bases left unmatched: 6. CDR3 region: CASSQGPGTGSYEQYF. CDR3 DNA: TGCGCCAGCAGCCAAGGACCCGGGACAGGTTCCTACGAGCAGTACTTC.

This clone was seen just once. The chain has TRBV2 and TRBJ2-7; D tentatively reads TRBD1 or TRBD2 (6 bases each). The germline V gene encodes CDR1 SNHLY and CDR2 FYNNEI. The CDR3 spans 12 residues. Between the trimmed V and J ends, which lost 4 bases and 6 bases, there was a span of 10 bases. For the CDR3, the DNA is TGTGCCAGCAGTGGAGGGGGAGGCGAGCAGTACTTC. Residues: CASSGGGGEQYF.

The rearrangement uses TRBV15 and TRBJ1-2, with TRBD1 matching over 10 bases. Germline CDR1 and CDR2: LNHNV and YYDKDF (reference sequence). This CDR3 region has 17 residues. The V and J ends lost 3 bases and 4 bases, in that order; junction bases with no gene match: 11. CDR3 sequence: CATSSRQGARASYGYTF. DNA of the CDR3: TGTGCCACCAGCAGCCGACAGGGGGCCAGGGCTAGCTATGGCTACACCTTC. Looking up the rest from reference TRBV15 and TRBJ1-2 gives the full variable domain: DAMVIQNPRYQVTQFGKPVTLSCSQTLNHNVMYWYQQKSSQAPKLLFHYYDKDFNNEADTPDNFQSRRPNTSFCFLDIRSPGLGDTAMYLCATSSRQGARASYGYTFGSGTRLTVV.

J is TRBJ2-5 and V is TRBV6-1; 9 bases fit TRBD2. The CDR3 spans 14 residues. Germline V gives CDR1 MNHNS, CDR2 SASEGT. V lost 4 bases and J lost 4; bases outside the gene matches: 4. CDR3 nucleotide sequence: TGTGCCAGCAGTGGCGGGGGGGCCGTAGAGACCCAGTACTTC. Encoded protein: CASSGGGAVETQYF.